These 9 T cell receptor beta chains share one sample of origin, sequenced in a study of control samples from healthy donors and cancer patients. TCRdb keeps only in-frame clones here, not all; method: immunoSEQ multiplex PCR. The sample includes 100,000 to 150,000 clones, roughly 90% of them seen just once. Sequencing was carried out using blood. These receptors were collected from a man aged 18-30 years in good health.

The chain has TRBV6-5 and TRBJ1-1; D is possibly TRBD1 (5 bases). The CDR3 contains 12 residues. V was pared by 6 bases and J by 4 bases, with 9 bases between. The germline gives CDR1 MNHEY, CDR2 SVGAGI. Here the CDR3 DNA reads TGTGCCAGCAGCAGGGAGGGCACTGAAGCTTTCTTT. Amino acid sequence: CASSREGTEAFF.

This clone was detected many times. This chain connects TRBV2 to TRBJ1-5, with a possible D match to TRBD1 (6 bases). The V and J ends lost 5 bases and 6 bases respectively, with 11 bases between them. Germline V gene data show CDR1 as SNHLY and CDR2 as FYNNEI. The CDR3 totals 13 residues. The CDR3 reads CASSYTGTQPQHF. Here the CDR3 DNA reads TGTGCCAGCAGTTATACAGGGACTCAGCCCCAGCATTTT.

The chain uses TRBV11-2 and TRBJ1-2; 11 bases align to TRBD1. The CDR3 length is 17 residues. CDR1 and CDR2 (germline): SGHAT, FQNNGV. The V gene end was trimmed by 6 bases and the J gene end by 4 bases; junction bases not matched to a gene: 13. For the CDR3, the DNA is TGTGCCAGCAGTACCCGGGACAGGGGGTCGGGAGGCTATGGCTACACCTTC. Translating gives CASSTRDRGSGGYGYTF.

The V call is TRBV6-5, the J call TRBJ1-2, with a tentative D call TRBD1 (5 bases). Germline V gene sequence: CDR1 MNHEY, CDR2 SVGAGI. The CDR3 has 11 residues. With 7 bases removed from V and 4 bases from J, the gap between germline ends came to 7 bases. This CDR3 reads CASKGFYGYTF. DNA for the CDR3: TGTGCCAGCAAGGGGTTCTATGGCTACACCTTC.

This chain joins TRBV5-1 and TRBJ2-7; tentative D call: TRBD1 (5 bases). V lost 2 bases and J lost 6, with 15 bases in between. CDR1 is SGHRS, CDR2 YFSETQ, per germline. This CDR3 is built from 14 residues. In DNA, the CDR3 is TGCGCCAGCAGCTTTGGACCTCAAGGGGCCGAGCAGTACTTC. The encoded protein is CASSFGPQGAEQYF.

J is TRBJ2-3 and V is TRBV9, with a tentative D call TRBD1 (6 bases). V lost 3 bases, J lost 2 bases, and 10 bases lay in between. This CDR3 has 14 residues. The V gene's germline CDR1 is SGDLS and CDR2 YYNGEE. This CDR3 reads CASSGQVTTDTQYF. The CDR3 DNA reads TGTGCCAGCAGCGGACAGGTTACCACAGATACGCAGTATTTT.

The chain combines TRBV15 with TRBJ2-1; 9 bases are shared with TRBD2. The CDR3 extends over 15 amino acids. V lost 0 bases and J lost 9; bases outside the gene matches: 6. The germline V gene encodes CDR1 LNHNV and CDR2 YYDKDF (reference sequence). DNA for the CDR3: TGTGCCACCAGCAGAGAACCCGGGACTAGCAGTGAGCAGTTCTTC. Encoded protein: CATSREPGTSSEQFF.

This clone was recorded once. V gene TRBV2 combines with J gene TRBJ1-2; D might be TRBD1 (5 bases). The V gene lost 7 bases and the J gene lost 2 bases, with 11 bases spanning the gap. CDR3 length: 13 residues. Looked up from germline, CDR1 is SNHLY and CDR2 is FYNNEI. The CDR3: CASTPGVNYGYTF. Written as DNA, the CDR3 is TGTGCCAGCACCCCGGGGGTGAACTATGGCTACACCTTC. Using reference TRBV2 and TRBJ1-2 for the parts outside the CDR3, the full variable domain is EPEVTQTPSHQVTQMGQEVILRCVPISNHLYFYWYRQILGQKVEFLVSFYNNEISEKSEIFDDQFSVERPDGSNFTLKIRSTKLEDSAMYFCASTPGVNYGYTFGSGTRLTVV.

This chain connects TRBV3-1 (or the pseudogene TRBV3-2) to TRBJ1-2, with D perhaps TRBD1 (6 bases). This CDR3 has 15 residues. The V gene lost 4 bases and the J gene lost 6 bases, with 18 bases spanning the gap. Germline CDR1 and CDR2: LGHDT and YNNKEL (reference sequence). The CDR3 reads CASSLPGQGQDGYTF. Here the CDR3 DNA reads TGTGCCAGCAGCCTTCCCGGTCAGGGGCAAGATGGCTACACCTTC.